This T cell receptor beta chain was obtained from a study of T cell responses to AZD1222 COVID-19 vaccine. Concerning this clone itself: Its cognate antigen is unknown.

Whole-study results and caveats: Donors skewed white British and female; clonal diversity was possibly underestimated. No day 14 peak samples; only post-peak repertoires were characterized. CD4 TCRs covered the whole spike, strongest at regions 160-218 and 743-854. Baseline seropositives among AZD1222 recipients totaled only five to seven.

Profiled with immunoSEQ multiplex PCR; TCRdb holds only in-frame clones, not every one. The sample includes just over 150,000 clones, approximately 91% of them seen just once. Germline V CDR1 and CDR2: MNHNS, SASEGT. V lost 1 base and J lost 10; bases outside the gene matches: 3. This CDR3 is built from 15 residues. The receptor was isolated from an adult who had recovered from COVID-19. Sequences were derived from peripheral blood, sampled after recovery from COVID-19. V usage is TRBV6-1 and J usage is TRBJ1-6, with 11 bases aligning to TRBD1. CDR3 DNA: TGTGCCAGCAGTGAAGTGGGACAGGGGGAATCACCCCTCCACTTT. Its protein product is CASSEVGQGESPLHF.